The clone carrying this TCR beta chain occurred a few times. Antigen unknown. V gave up 4 bases and J gave up 0 bases, with 14 bases separating them. The CDR3 length is 16 residues. The germline V gene has CDR1 SGHRS and CDR2 YFSETQ. The data were produced by immunoSEQ multiplex PCR, yet TCRdb's version contains in-frame clones alone and is incomplete. The sample yields some 69,000 clones, 70% to 85% seen once. Expansion with viral peptide pools was applied to antigen-specific CD4+ T cells by the ViraFEST assay prior to sequencing. CD4+ T cells were isolated after nine to ten days of culture. Either the BNT162b2 or mRNA-1273 vaccine was given to participants in two doses. For each well, 1.9 million or so PBMC were cultured with 8.5 to 10 IU/ml IL-2 and 9.5 to 10 ug/ml peptides. The data belong to a study of vaccination effects on CD4 cells after COVID-19. Study observations and caveats: Pronounced clonal contraction occurred in clones induced by infection and by vaccine late after vaccination.

The chain employs TRBV5-1 and TRBJ2-1; D may match TRBD1 or TRBD2 (6 bases each). Sequencing was performed on CD4+ T cells from PBMCs cultured with HCoV-229E spike peptides, taken after COVID-19 vaccination. The TCR originated in a human donor who received a COVID-19 vaccine. CDR3 loop: CASSRLGGPSYNEQFF. The CDR3 region has the DNA TGCGCCAGCAGCCGGCTAGGGGGGCCCTCCTACAATGAGCAGTTCTTC.